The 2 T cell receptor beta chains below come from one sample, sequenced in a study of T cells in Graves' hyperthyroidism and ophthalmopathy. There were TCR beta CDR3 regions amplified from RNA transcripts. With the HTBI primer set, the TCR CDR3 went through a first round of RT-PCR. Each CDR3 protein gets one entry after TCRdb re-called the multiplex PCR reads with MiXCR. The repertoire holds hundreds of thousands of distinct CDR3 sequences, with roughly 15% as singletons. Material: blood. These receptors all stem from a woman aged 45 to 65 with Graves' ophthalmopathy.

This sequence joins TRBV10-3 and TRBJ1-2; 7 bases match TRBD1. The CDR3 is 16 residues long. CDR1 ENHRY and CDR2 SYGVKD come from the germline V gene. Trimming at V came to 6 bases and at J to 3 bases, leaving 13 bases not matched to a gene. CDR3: CAIREGGPGTDYGYTF. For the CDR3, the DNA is TGTGCCATCAGGGAAGGGGGACCCGGGACAGACTATGGCTACACCTTC.

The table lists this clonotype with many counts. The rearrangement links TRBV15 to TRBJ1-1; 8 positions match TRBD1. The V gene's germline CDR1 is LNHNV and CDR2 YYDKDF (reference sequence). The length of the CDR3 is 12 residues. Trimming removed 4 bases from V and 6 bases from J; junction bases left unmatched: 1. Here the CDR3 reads CATSTGGPEAFF. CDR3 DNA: TGTGCCACCAGCACAGGGGGCCCTGAAGCTTTCTTT.